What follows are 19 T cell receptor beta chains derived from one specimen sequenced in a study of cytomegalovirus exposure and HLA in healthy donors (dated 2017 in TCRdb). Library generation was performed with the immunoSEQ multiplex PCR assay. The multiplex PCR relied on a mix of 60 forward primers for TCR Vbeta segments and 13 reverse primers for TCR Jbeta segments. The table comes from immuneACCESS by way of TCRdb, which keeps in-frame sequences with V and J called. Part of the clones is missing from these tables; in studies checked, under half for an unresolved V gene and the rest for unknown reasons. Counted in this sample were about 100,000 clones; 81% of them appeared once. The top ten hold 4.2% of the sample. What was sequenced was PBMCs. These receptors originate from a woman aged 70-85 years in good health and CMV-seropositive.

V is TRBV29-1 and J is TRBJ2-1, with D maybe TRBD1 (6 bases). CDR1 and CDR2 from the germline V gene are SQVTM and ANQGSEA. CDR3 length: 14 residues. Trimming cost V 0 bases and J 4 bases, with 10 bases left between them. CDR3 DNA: TGCAGCGTTGAAGACAGGGGTCCTTACAATGAGCAGTTCTTC. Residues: CSVEDRGPYNEQFF.

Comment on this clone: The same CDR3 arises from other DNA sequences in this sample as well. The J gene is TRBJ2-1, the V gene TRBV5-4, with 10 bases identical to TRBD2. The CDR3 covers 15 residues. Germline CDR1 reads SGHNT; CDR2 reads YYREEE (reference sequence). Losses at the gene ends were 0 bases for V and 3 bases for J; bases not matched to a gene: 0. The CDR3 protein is CASSLASGSYNEQFF. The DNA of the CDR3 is TGTGCCAGCAGCTTGGCTAGCGGGAGCTACAATGAGCAGTTCTTC. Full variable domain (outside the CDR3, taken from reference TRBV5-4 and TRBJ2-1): ETGVTQSPTHLIKTRGQQVTLRCSSQSGHNTVSWYQQALGQGPQFIFQYYREEENGRGNFPPRFSGLQFPNYSSELNVNALELDDSALYLCASSLASGSYNEQFFGPGTRLTVL.

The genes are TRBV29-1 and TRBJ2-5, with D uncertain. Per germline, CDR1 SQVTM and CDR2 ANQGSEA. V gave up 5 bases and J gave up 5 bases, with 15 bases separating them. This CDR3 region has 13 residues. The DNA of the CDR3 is TGCAGCGTTTCCGTCTCGTCGAGGGAGACCCAGTACTTC. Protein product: CSVSVSSRETQYF.

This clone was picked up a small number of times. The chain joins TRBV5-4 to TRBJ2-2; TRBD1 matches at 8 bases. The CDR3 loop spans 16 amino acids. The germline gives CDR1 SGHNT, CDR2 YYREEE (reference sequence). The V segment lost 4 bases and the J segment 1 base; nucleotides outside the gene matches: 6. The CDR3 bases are TGTGCCAGCAGCGGCCGGACAGGGTTGAACACCGGGGAGCTGTTTTTT. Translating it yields CASSGRTGLNTGELFF.

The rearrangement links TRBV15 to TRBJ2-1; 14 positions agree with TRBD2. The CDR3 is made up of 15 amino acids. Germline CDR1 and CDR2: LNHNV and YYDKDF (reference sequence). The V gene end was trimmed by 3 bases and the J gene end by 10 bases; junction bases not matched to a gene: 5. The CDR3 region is CATSSPGLAGEEQFF. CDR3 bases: TGTGCCACCAGCAGTCCGGGACTAGCGGGGGAGGAGCAGTTCTTC.

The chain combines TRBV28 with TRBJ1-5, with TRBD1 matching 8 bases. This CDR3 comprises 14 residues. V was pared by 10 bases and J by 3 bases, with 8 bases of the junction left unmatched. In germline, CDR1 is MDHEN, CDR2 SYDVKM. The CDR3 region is CAITPGQDNQPQHF. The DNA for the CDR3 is TGTGCCATCACCCCGGGACAGGACAATCAGCCCCAGCATTTT. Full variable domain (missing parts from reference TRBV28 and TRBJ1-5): DVKVTQSSRYLVKRTGEKVFLECVQDMDHENMFWYRQDPGLGLRLIYFSYDVKMKEKGDIPEGYSVSREKKERFSLILESASTNQTSMYLCAITPGQDNQPQHFGDGTRLSIL.

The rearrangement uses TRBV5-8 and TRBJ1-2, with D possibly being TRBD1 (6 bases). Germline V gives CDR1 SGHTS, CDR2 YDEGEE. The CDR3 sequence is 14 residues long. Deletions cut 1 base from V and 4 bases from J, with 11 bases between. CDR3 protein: CASSLLQGSYGYTF. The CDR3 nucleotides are TGTGCCAGCAGCTTGTTACAGGGTAGCTATGGCTACACCTTC.

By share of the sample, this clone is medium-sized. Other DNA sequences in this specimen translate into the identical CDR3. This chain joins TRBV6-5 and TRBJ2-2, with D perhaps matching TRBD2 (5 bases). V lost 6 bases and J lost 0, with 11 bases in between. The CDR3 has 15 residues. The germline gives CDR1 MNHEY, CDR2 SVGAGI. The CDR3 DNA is TGTGCCAGCAGAGTGAGCGGCTCGAACACCGGGGAGCTGTTTTTT. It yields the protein CASRVSGSNTGELFF.

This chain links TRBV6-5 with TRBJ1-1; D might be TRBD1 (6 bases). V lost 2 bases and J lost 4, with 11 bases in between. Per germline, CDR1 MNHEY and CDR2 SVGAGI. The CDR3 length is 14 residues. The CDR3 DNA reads TGTGCCAGCAGTTACGGGGGCTCCCTCACTGAAGCTTTCTTT. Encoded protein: CASSYGGSLTEAFF.

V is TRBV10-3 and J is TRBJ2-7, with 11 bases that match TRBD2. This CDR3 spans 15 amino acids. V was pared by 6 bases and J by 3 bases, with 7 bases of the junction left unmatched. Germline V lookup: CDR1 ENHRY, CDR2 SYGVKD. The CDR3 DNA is TGTGCCATCAGCGAGCGGCTAGCGGGAGGCTACGAGCAGTACTTC. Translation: CAISERLAGGYEQYF.

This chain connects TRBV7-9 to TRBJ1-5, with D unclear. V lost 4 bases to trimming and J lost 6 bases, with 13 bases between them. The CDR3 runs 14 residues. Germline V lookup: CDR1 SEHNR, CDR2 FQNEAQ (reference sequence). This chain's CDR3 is CASSSGEVGQPQHF. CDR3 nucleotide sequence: TGTGCCAGCAGCTCCGGGGAGGTGGGTCAGCCCCAGCATTTT.

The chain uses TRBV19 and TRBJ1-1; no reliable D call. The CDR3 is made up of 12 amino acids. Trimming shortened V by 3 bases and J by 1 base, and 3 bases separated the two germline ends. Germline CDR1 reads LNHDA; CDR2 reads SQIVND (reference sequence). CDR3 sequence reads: CASSIQNTEAFF. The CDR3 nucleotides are TGTGCCAGTAGTATCCAGAACACTGAAGCTTTCTTT. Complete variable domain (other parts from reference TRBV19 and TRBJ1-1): DGGITQSPKYLFRKEGQNVTLSCEQNLNHDAMYWYRQDPGQGLRLIYYSQIVNDFQKGDIAEGYSVSREKKESFPLTVTSAQKNPTAFYLCASSIQNTEAFFGQGTRLTVV.

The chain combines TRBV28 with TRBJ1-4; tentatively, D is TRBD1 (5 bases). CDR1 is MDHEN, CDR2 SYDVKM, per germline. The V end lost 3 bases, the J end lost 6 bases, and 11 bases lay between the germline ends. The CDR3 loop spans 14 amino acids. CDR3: CASSFGGGDEKLFF. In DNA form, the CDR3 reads TGTGCCAGCAGTTTCGGGGGTGGAGATGAAAAACTGTTTTTT. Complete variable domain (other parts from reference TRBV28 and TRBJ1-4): DVKVTQSSRYLVKRTGEKVFLECVQDMDHENMFWYRQDPGLGLRLIYFSYDVKMKEKGDIPEGYSVSREKKERFSLILESASTNQTSMYLCASSFGGGDEKLFFGSGTQLSVL.

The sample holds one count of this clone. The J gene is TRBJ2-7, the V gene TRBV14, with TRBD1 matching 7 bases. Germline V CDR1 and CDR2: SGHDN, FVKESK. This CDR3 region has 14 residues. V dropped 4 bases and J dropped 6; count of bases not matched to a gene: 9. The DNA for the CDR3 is TGTGCCAGCAGCCTTCGACAGGGTGTTACCGAGCAGTACTTC. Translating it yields CASSLRQGVTEQYF.

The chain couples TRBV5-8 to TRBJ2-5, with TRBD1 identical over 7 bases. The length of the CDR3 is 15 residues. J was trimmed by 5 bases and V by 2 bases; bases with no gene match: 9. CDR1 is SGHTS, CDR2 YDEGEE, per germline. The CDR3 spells CASSLETGTGETQYF. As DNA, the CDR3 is TGTGCCAGCAGCTTAGAGACAGGGACGGGGGAGACCCAGTACTTC.

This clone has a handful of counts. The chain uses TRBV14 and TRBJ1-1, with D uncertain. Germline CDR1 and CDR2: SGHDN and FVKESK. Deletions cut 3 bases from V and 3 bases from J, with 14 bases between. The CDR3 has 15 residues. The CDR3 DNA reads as TGTGCCAGCAGCCAGCGGAGGCTTGGAGACACTGAAGCTTTCTTT. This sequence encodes CASSQRRLGDTEAFF. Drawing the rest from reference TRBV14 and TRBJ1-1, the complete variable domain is EAGVTQFPSHSVIEKGQTVTLRCDPISGHDNLYWYRRVMGKEIKFLLHFVKESKQDESGMPNNRFLAERTGGTYSTLKVQPAELEDSGVYFCASSQRRLGDTEAFFGQGTRLTVV.

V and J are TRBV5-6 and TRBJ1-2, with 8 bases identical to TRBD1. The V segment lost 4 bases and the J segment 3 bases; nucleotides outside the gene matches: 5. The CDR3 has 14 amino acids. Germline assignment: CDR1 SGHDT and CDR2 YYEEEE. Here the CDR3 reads CASSPLGQDYGYTF. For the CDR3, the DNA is TGTGCCAGCAGCCCATTGGGACAGGACTATGGCTACACCTTC. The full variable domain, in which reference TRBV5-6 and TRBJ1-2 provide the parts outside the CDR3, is DAGVTQSPTHLIKTRGQQVTLRCSPKSGHDTVSWYQQALGQGPQFIFQYYEEEERQRGNFPDRFSGHQFPNYSSELNVNALLLGDSALYLCASSPLGQDYGYTFGSGTRLTVV.

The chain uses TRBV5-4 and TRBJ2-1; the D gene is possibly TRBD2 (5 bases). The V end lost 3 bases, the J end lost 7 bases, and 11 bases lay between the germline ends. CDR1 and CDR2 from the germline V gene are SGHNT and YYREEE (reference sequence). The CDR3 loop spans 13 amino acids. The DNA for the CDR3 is TGTGCCAGCAGCTCCCGAACTAGTAATGAGCAGTTCTTC. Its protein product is CASSSRTSNEQFF.

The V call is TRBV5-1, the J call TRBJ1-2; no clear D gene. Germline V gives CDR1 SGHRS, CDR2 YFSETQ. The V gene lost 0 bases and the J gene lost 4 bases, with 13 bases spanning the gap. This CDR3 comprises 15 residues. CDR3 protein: CASSLGTVYSYGYTF. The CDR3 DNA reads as TGCGCCAGCAGCTTGGGGACTGTGTACAGCTATGGCTACACCTTC.